Listed below are T cell receptor beta chains from one sample, sequenced in a study of Tregs in tolerant kidney transplant recipients. The table came from immunoSEQ multiplex PCR; TCRdb's copy has only in-frame clones and leaves some out. The sample has around 16,000 clones; around nine tenths are singletons. The sample comprised CD8+ T cells from blood. These receptors originate from a human donor in good health. Each CDR3 is given with its conserved first and last residue. A D gene is named only where the DNA matches it firmly. Size tells how often a clone was seen (once, few, many) or the class of an expanded clone, and some rows leave it out.

J | V | size | D | DNA | CDR3
TRBJ2-1 | TRBV30 | - | TRBD2 | TGTGCCTGGAGTGAAGCGGGAGGCCCGGGCAATGAGCAGTTCTTC | CAWSEAGGPGNEQFF
TRBJ2-2 | TRBV5-1 | - | TRBD1 | TGCGCCAGCAGCTTTAGATCGGACAGGGCGAACACCGGGGAGCTGTTTTTT | CASSFRSDRANTGELFF
TRBJ2-1 | TRBV5-1 | - | TRBD2 | TGCGCCAGCACCCCGGGACTAAATCACAATGAGCAGTTCTTC | CASTPGLNHNEQFF
TRBJ2-1 | TRBV30 | - | - | TGTGCCTGGAATTGGGCAGGGTCAGCGGATGAGCAGTTCTTC | CAWNWAGSADEQFF
TRBJ2-5 | TRBV4-1 | few | - | TGCGCCAGCAGCCAACGGACCCCATTTGAGACCCAGTACTTC | CASSQRTPFETQYF
TRBJ1-2 | TRBV6-5 | - | - | TGTGCCAGCAGTTGGACAGTGGGCAACTATGGCTACACCTTC | CASSWTVGNYGYTF
TRBJ2-7 | TRBV7-9 | - | - | TGTGCCAGCAGCTCCCTGGTGGGCTACGAGCAGTACTTC | CASSSLVGYEQYF
TRBJ2-7 | TRBV6-5 | - | - | TGTGCCAGCAGTTACACCCGGGCCTACGAGCAGTACTTC | CASSYTRAYEQYF
TRBJ2-7 | TRBV9 | - | TRBD1 | TGTGCCAGCAGCGCTTCACCGGGACAGGGCTACGAGCAGTACTTC | CASSASPGQGYEQYF
TRBJ1-2 | TRBV27 | - | TRBD1 | TGTGCCAGCAGACAGGGGAACTATGGCTACACCTTC | CASRQGNYGYTF
TRBJ2-7 | TRBV7-9 | - | TRBD2 | TGTGCCAGCAGCCCTGGGACTAGCGGGCGCTGGATCTCCTACGAGCAGTACTTC | CASSPGTSGRWISYEQYF
TRBJ2-3 | TRBV30 | - | - | TGTGCCTGGAGTATGCTGCTAACAGATACGCAGTATTTT | CAWSMLLTDTQYF
TRBJ1-1 | TRBV4-3 | - | - | TGCGCCAGCAGCGCAACTTACCGTGGGGGCTACACTGAAGCTTTCTTT | CASSATYRGGYTEAFF
TRBJ1-2 | TRBV25-1 | - | - | TGTGCCAGCAGCAACGTGGGGTCGGGGAGGGGCTACACCTTC | CASSNVGSGRGYTF
TRBJ2-1 | TRBV7-9 | - | - | TGTGCCAGCAGCTTAGCGCAAAGGGGGAATGAGCAGTTCTTC | CASSLAQRGNEQFF
TRBJ2-7 | TRBV5-1 | - | TRBD2 | TGCGCCAGCAGCGCCACCCAGGGAGGGCCTAACGAGCAGTACTTC | CASSATQGGPNEQYF
TRBJ1-2 | TRBV11-2 | - | - | TGTGCCAGCAGCTTCTCGGGGTGGGATGGCTACACCTTC | CASSFSGWDGYTF
TRBJ2-7 | TRBV27 | - | TRBD1 | TGTGCCAGCAGTTTAAAATGGACAGGGACAAACACCTACGAGCAGTACTTC | CASSLKWTGTNTYEQYF
TRBJ1-5 | TRBV7-9 | once | - | TGTGCCAGCAGCTTTTTGGATCAGCCCCAGCATTTT | CASSFLDQPQHF
TRBJ2-1 | TRBV21-1 | - | - | TGTGCCAGCAGCAAAGGGTGGACAGGGGTTTGCAATGAGCAGTTCTTC | CASSKGWTGVCNEQFF
TRBJ1-1 | TRBV6-6 | - | - | TGTGCCAGCAGTTACGGGGATCTCATGAACACTGAAGCTTTCTTT | CASSYGDLMNTEAFF
TRBJ2-2 | TRBV13 | - | - | TGTGCCAGCAGCTTAGGGATCCTCACCGGGGAGCTGTTTTTT | CASSLGILTGELFF
TRBJ2-1 | TRBV4-3 | - | - | TGCGCCAGCAGCCAAGATCGGGGGACCTATGAGCAGTTCTTC | CASSQDRGTYEQFF
TRBJ1-1 | TRBV7-9 | once | - | TGTGCCAGCAGCTTAGTTTCGGCGGTAGCTGAAGCTTTCTTT | CASSLVSAVAEAFF
TRBJ1-1 | TRBV6-5 | - | TRBD1 | TGTGCCAGCAGAAGGGACAGGCCGAACACTGAAGCTTTCTTT | CASRRDRPNTEAFF
TRBJ1-3 | TRBV5-1 | - | - | TGCGCCAGCAGCTTGGTTGGGAGCTCTGGAAACACCATATATTTT | CASSLVGSSGNTIYF
TRBJ2-1 | TRBV5-5 | once | TRBD1 | TGTGCCAGCAGCGGGACCGGGACAGGGTACTACAATGAGCAGTTCTTC | CASSGTGTGYYNEQFF
TRBJ2-7 | TRBV29-1 | - | - | TGCAGCGTTCATCAGGGGTACGAGCAGTACTTC | CSVHQGYEQYF
TRBJ1-5 | TRBV10-1 | - | TRBD1 | TGCGCCAGCAGTGACAGGGACAGGGGCGATCAGCCCCAGCATTTT | CASSDRDRGDQPQHF
TRBJ2-7 | TRBV5-5 | - | - | TGTGCCAGCAGCCAACGGGACACCTACCCCTACGAGCAGTACTTC | CASSQRDTYPYEQYF
TRBJ2-7 | TRBV11-2 | - | - | TGTGCCAGCAGCCGGGGCGAGCAGTACTTC | CASSRGEQYF
TRBJ2-7 | TRBV7-9 | - | TRBD1 | TGTGCCAGCAGCTTAAGGGACAGTGAAACCTACGAGCAGTACTTC | CASSLRDSETYEQYF
TRBJ1-2 | TRBV5-1 | - | - | TGCGCCAGCAGCTTGGCCGACGGCCCCTATGGCTACACCTTC | CASSLADGPYGYTF
TRBJ2-7 | TRBV7-2 | - | TRBD2 | TGTGCCAGCAGAAGTCGGACTAGCGGGATATACGAGCAGTACTTC | CASRSRTSGIYEQYF
TRBJ2-7 | TRBV4-2 | once | TRBD2 | TGTGCCAGCAGCCAAGGATCCCGGGCTAGCGGGGGGCCATACGAGCAGTACTTC | CASSQGSRASGGPYEQYF
TRBJ2-7 | TRBV28 | - | TRBD2 | TGTGCCAGCAGTTTGGCTGGGGGGGGCTACGAGCAGTACTTC | CASSLAGGGYEQYF
TRBJ2-1 | TRBV11-2 | once | - | TGTGCCAGCAGCGATAGGGCCGGTAATGAGCAGTTCTTC | CASSDRAGNEQFF
TRBJ2-1 | TRBV7-9 | - | TRBD2 | TGTGCCAGCAGCCTTGCGGGGGGGGCCCCTAATGAGCAGTTCTTC | CASSLAGGAPNEQFF
TRBJ2-3 | TRBV4-1 | once | TRBD1 | TGCGCCAGCAGCCCCAGGACAGGGGGGCAGCACACAGATACGCAGTATTTT | CASSPRTGGQHTDTQYF
TRBJ2-5 | TRBV2 | - | - | TGTGCCAGCAGGGGCTCCGGGGGCTTCCAAGAGACCCAGTACTTC | CASRGSGGFQETQYF
TRBJ2-7 | TRBV19 | - | - | TGTGGCACAAAGGGCGTAGGGGCGCGGGAGCAGTACTTC | CGTKGVGAREQYF
TRBJ1-4 | TRBV4-3 | - | - | TGCGCCAGCAGCCAAGATCGAGGGAACGGTGAAAAACTGTTTTTT | CASSQDRGNGEKLFF
TRBJ2-7 | TRBV14 | few | - | TGTGCCAGCAGCCAAGGGCGAGGAGGGGACGAGCAGTACTTC | CASSQGRGGDEQYF
TRBJ2-2 | TRBV10-2 | - | - | TGCGCCAGCAGTGAGTACCTAGGACGGGATACCGGGGAGCTGTTTTTT | CASSEYLGRDTGELFF
TRBJ1-1 | TRBV7-9 | - | TRBD1 | TGTGCCAGCAGACCTAAGGACAGGGGGAACACTGAAGCTTTCTTT | CASRPKDRGNTEAFF
TRBJ2-1 | TRBV19 | - | TRBD1 | TGTGCCAGTAGTATGGGCAGGGGGCTTGAGATTGGGCACAATGAGCAGTTCTTC | CASSMGRGLEIGHNEQFF
TRBJ2-1 | TRBV7-9 | - | TRBD2 | TGTGCCAGCAGCTTTTCCAGCGGGGGATACAATGAGCAGTTCTTC | CASSFSSGGYNEQFF
TRBJ2-7 | TRBV5-6 | - | - | TGTGCCAGCAGCTTGGAGGTGGGGCTGGGGCAGGCCTCCTACGAGCAGTACTTC | CASSLEVGLGQASYEQYF
TRBJ1-5 | TRBV9 | - | - | TGTGCCAGCAGCCCCTTGGGCGTAAATCAGCCCCAGCATTTT | CASSPLGVNQPQHF
TRBJ2-1 | TRBV5-1 | - | TRBD2 | TGCGCCAGCAGCACCGGGAGGGGGTTCGAGCAGTTCTTC | CASSTGRGFEQFF
TRBJ1-1 | TRBV6-6 | once | - | TGTGCCAGCACCCTCCGCACTGAAGCTTTCTTT | CASTLRTEAFF